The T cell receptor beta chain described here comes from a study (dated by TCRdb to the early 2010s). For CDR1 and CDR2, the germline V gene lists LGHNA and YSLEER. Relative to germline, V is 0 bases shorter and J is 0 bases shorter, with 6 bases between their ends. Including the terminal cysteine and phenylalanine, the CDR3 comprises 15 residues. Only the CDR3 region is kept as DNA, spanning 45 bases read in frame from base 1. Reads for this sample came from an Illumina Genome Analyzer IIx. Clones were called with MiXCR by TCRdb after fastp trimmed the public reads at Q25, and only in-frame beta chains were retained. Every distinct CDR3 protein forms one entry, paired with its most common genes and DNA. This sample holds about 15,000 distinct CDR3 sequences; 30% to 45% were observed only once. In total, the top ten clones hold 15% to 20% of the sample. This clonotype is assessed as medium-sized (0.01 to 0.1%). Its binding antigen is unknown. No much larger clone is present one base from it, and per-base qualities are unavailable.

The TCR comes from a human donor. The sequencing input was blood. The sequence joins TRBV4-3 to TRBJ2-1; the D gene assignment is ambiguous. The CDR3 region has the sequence CASSQEANSYNEQFF. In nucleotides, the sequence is TGCGCCAGCAGCCAAGAGGCAAACTCCTACAATGAGCAGTTCTTC.